The clone carrying this TCR beta chain was seen just once. Using immunoSEQ multiplex PCR, the repertoire was profiled, and TCRdb retains in-frame clones only, with some absent. Counted here are 250,000 to 350,000 clones, about 89% occurring once; the ten biggest clones make up 0.94%. These data come from a study of blood T cell repertoires in COVID-19. Looking at the study overall: Samples taken during acute and convalescent COVID-19 were collected in the United States, Italy and Spain. Sources were T cells, B-cell-depleted T cells, or PBMCs; the material itself was cDNA or gDNA.

Germline V gene sequence: CDR1 SGHVS, CDR2 FQNEAQ. The CDR3 covers 15 residues. V trimming: 5 bases; J trimming: 6 bases; junction bases outside the gene matches: 12. The sequence was obtained from a woman in her 40s who had recovered from COVID-19. The chain employs TRBV7-8 and TRBJ2-7, with TRBD2 matching over 8 bases. Specimen: peripheral blood. This CDR3 is CASSPPGLGEGEQYF. CDR3 bases: TGTGCCAGCAGCCCGCCGGGACTAGGCGAAGGCGAGCAGTACTTC.